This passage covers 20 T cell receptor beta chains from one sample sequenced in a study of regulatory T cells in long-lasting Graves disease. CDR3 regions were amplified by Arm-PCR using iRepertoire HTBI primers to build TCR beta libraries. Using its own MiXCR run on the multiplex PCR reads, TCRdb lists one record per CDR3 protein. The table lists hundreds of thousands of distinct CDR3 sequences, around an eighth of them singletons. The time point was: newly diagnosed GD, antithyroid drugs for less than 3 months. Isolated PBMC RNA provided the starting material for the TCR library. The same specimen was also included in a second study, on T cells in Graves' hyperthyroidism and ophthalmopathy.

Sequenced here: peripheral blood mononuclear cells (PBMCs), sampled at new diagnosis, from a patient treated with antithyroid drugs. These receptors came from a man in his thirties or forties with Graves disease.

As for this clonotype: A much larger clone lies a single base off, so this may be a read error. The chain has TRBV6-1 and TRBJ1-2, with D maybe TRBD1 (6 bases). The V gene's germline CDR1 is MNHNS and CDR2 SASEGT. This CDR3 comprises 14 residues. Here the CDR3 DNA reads TGTACCAGCAGGCCGGGACAACCTCTGGGGGGCTACACCTTC. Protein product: CTSRPGQPLGGYTF.

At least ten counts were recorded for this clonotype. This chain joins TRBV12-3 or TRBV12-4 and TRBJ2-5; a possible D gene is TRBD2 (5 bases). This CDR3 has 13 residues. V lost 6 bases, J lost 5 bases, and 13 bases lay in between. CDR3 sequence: CASSPGLRETQYF. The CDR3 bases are TGTGCCAGCAGCCCGGGATTAAGGGAGACCCAGTACTTC.

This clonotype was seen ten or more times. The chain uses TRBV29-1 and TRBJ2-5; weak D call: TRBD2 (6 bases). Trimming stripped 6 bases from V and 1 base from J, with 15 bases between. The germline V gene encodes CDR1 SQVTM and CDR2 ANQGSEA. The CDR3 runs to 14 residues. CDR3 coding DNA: TGCAGCGTGGAGGGGTCTTTAATCCAAGAGACCCAGTACTTC. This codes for CSVEGSLIQETQYF.

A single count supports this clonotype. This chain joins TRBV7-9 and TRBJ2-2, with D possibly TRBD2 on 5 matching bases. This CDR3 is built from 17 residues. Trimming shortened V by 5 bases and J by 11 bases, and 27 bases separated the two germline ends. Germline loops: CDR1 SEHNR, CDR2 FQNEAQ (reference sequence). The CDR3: CASSQDEGQISRGELFF. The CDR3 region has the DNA TGTGCCAGCAGCCAAGATGAAGGGCAGATTAGCCGGGGAGAGCTGTTTTTT.

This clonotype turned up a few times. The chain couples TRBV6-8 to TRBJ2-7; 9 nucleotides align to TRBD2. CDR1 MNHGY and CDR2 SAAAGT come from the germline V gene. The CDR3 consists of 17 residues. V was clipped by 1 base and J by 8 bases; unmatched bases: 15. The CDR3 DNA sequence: TGTGCCAGCAGTTACTATCCTAGGCTAGCGGGGCCGAAAAAGCAGTACTTC. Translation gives CASSYYPRLAGPKKQYF.

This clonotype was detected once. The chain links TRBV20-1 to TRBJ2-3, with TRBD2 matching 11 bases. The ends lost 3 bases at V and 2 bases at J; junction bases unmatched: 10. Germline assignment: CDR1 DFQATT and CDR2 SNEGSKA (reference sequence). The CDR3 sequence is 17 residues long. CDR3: CSARVLAGGPYTDTQYF. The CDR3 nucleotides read TGCAGTGCTAGGGTCCTAGCGGGAGGACCTTACACAGATACGCAGTATTTT.

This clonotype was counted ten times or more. The DNA of the CDR3 is TGTGCCAGCAGCAAGCAAAGAAACTATGGCTACACCTTC. It specifies CASSKQRNYGYTF. The chain has TRBV9 and TRBJ1-2; unclear D gene. Trimming cost V 4 bases and J 2 bases, with 9 bases left between them. The length of the CDR3 is 13 residues. The germline gives CDR1 SGDLS, CDR2 YYNGEE.

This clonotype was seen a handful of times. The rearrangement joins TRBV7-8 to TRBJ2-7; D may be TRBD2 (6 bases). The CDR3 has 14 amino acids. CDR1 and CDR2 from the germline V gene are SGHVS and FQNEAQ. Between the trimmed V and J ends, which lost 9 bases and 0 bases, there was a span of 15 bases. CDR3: CASFRDSISYEQYF. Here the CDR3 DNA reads TGTGCCAGTTTCCGGGACTCCATCTCCTACGAGCAGTACTTC. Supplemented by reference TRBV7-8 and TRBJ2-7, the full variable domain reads GAGVSQSPRYKVAKRGQDVALRCDPISGHVSLFWYQQALGQGPEFLTYFQNEAQLDKSGLPSDRFFAERPEGSVSTLKIQRTQQEDSAVYLCASFRDSISYEQYFGPGTRLTVT.

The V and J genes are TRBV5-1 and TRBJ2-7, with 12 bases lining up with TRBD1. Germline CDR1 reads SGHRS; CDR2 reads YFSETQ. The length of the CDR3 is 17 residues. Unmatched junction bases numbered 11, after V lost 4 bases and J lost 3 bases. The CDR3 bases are TGCGCCAGCAGCCCAACTCCGGGACAGGGGGCGCGCTACGAGCAGTACTTC. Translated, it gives CASSPTPGQGARYEQYF.

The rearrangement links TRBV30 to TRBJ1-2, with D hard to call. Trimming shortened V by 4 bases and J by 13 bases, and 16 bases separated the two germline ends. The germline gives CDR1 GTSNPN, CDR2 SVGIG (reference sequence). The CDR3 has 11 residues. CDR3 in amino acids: CAWTPDREVTF. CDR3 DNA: TGTGCCTGGACCCCTGATAGGGAGGTCACCTTC.

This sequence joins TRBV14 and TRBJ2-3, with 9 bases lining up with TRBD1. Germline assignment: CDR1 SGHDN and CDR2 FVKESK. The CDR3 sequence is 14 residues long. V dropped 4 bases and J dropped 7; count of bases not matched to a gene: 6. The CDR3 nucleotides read TGTGCCAGCAGCCCAACAGGGGGCGGAAATACGCAGTATTTT. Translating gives CASSPTGGGNTQYF. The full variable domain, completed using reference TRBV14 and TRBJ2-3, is EAGVTQFPSHSVIEKGQTVTLRCDPISGHDNLYWYRRVMGKEIKFLLHFVKESKQDESGMPNNRFLAERTGGTYSTLKVQPAELEDSGVYFCASSPTGGGNTQYFGPGTRLTVL.

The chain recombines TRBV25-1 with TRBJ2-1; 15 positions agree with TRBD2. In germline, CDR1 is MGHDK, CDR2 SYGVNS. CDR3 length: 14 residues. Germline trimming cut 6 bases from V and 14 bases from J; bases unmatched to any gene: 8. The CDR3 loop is CASRAGLAGGPEFF. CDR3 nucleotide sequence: TGTGCCAGCAGAGCGGGACTAGCGGGAGGACCCGAGTTCTTC.

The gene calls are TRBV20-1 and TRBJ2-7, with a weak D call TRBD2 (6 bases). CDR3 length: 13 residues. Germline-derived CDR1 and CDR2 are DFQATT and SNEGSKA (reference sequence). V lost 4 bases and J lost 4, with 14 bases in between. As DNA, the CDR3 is TGCAGTGCTAAAGGAGGGCGGTTGTACGAGCAGTACTTC. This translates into CSAKGGRLYEQYF.

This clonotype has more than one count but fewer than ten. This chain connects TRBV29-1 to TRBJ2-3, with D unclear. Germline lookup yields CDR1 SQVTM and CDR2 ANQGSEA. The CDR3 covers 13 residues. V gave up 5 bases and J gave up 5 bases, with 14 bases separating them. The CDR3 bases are TGCAGCGTTCGCGGCCGCTTTTTAGATACGCAGTATTTT. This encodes CSVRGRFLDTQYF.

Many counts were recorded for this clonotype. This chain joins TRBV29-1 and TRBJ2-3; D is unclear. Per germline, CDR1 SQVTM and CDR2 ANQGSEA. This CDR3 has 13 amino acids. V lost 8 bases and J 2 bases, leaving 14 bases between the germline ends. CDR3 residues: CSPLDGDTDTQYF. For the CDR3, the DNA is TGCAGCCCGCTTGATGGTGACACAGATACGCAGTATTTT.

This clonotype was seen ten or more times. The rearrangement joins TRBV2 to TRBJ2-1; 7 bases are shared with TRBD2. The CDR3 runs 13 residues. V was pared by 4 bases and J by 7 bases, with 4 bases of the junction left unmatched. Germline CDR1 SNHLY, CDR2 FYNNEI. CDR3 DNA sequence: TGTGCCAGCAGTGCGACTAGCCGGAATGAGCAGTTCTTC. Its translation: CASSATSRNEQFF.

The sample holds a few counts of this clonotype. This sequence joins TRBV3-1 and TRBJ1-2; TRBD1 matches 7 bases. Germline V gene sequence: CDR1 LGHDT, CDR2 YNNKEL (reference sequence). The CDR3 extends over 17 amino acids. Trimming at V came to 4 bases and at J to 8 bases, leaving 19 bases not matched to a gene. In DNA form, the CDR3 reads TGTGCCAGCAGCCCGCAATCCCCCCCCCAGGGGGTTAGGGGCTACACCTTC. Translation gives CASSPQSPPQGVRGYTF.

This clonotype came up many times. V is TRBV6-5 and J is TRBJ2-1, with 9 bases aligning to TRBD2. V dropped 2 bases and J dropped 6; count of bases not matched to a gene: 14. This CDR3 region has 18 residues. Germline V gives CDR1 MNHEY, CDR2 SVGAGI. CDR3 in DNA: TGTGCCAGCAGTTACCTTGGTTTGCGCGGGAGGGCCAGCAATGAGCAGTTCTTC. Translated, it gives CASSYLGLRGRASNEQFF.

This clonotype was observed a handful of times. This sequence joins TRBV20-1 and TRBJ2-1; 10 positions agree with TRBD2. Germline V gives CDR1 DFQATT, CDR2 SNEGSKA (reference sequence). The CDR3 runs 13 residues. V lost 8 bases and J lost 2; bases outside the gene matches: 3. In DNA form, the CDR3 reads TGCAGTCGTACTAGCGGGACCTACAATGAGCAGTTCTTC. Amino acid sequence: CSRTSGTYNEQFF.

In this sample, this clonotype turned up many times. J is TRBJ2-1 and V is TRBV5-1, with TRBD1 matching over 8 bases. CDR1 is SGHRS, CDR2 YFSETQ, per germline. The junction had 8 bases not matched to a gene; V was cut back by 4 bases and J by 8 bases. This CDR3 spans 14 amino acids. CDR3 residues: CASSGTRGLDEQFF. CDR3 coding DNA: TGCGCCAGCAGCGGTACCAGGGGGCTTGATGAGCAGTTCTTC.